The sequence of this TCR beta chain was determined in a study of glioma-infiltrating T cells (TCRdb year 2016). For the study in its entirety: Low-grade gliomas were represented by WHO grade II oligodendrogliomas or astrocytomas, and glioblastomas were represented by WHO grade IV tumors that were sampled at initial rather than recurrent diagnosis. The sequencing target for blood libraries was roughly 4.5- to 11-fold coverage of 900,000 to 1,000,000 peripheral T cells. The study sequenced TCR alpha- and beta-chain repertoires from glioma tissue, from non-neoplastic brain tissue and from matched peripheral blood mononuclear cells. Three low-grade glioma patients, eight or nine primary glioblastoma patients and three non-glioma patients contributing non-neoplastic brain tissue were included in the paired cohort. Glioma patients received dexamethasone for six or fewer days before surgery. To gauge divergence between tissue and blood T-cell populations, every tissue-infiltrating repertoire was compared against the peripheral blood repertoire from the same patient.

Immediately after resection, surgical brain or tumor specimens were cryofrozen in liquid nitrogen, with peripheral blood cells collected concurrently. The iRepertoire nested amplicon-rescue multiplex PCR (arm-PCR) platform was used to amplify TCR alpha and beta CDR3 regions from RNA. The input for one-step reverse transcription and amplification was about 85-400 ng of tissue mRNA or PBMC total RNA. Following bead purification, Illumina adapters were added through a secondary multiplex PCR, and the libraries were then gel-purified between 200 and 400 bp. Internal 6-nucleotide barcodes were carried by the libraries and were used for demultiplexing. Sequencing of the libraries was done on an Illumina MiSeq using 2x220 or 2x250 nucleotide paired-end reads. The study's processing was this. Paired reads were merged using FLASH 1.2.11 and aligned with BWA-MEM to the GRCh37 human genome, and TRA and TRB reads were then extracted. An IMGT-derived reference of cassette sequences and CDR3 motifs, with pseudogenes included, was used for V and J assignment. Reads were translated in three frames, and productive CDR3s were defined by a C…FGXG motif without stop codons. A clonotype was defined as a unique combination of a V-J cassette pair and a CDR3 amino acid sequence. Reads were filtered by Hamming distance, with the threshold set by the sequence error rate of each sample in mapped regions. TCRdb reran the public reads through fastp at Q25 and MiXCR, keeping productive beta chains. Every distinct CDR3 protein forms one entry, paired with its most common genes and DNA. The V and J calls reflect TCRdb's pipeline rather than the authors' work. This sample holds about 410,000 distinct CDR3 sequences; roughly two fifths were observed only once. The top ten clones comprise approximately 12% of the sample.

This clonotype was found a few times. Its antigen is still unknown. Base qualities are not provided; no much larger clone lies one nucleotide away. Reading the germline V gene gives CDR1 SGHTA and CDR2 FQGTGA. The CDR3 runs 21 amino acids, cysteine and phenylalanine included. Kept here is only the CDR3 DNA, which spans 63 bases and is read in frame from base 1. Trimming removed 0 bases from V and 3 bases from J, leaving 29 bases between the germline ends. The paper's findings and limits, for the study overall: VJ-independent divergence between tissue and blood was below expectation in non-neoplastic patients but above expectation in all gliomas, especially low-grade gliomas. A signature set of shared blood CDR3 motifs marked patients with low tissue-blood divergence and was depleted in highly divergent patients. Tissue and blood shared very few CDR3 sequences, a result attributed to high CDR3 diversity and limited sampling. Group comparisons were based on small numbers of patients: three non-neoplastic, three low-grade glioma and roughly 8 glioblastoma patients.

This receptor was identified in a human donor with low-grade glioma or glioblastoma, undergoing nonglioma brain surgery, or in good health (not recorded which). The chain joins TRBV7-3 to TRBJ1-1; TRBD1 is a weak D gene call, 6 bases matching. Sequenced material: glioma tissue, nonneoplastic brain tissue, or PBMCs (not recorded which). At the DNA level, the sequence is TGTGCCAGCAGCTTAACGGCCCCACGTACCTTTAGGGGGGCGTCGGACACTGAAGCTTTCTTT. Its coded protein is CASSLTAPRTFRGASDTEAFF.